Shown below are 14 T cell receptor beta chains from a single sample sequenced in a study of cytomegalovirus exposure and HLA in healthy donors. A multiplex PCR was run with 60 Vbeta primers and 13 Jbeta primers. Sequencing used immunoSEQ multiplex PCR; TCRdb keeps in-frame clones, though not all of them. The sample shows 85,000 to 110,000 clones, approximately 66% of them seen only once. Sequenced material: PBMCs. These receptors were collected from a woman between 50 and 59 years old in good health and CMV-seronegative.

CDR3 nucleotides: TGTGCCAGTAGTGGACTAGCCCCCACAGATACGCAGTATTTT. Protein sequence: CASSGLAPTDTQYF. The chain recombines TRBV27 with TRBJ2-3, with TRBD2 matching over 8 bases. Germline lookup yields CDR1 MNHEY and CDR2 SMNVEV (reference sequence). V lost 9 bases to trimming and J lost 2 bases; unmatched junction nucleotides: 7. CDR3 length: 14 residues.

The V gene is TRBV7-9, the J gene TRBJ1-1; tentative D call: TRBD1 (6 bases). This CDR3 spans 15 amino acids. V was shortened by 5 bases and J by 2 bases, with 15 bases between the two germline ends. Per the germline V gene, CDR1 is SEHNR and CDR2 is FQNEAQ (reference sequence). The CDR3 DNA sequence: TGTGCCAGCAGCCGCGGAACAGGGATAAACACTGAAGCTTTCTTT. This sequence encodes CASSRGTGINTEAFF. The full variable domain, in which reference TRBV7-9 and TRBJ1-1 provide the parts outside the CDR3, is DTGVSQNPRHKITKRGQNVTFRCDPISEHNRLYWYRQTLGQGPEFLTYFQNEAQLEKSRLLSDRFSAERPKGSFSTLEIQRTEQGDSAMYLCASSRGTGINTEAFFGQGTRLTVV.

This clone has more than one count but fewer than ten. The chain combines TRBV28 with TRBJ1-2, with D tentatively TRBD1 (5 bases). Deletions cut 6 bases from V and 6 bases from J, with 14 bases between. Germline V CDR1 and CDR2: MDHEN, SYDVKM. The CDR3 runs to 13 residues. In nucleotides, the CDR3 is TGTGCCAGCAGCCCAGGGCATAAAGATGGCTACACCTTC. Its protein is CASSPGHKDGYTF.

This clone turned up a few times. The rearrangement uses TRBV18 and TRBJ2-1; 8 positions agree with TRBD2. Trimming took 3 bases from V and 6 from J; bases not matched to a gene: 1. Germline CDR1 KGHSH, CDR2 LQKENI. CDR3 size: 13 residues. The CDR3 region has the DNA TGTGCCAGCTCACCTAGCGGGACCAATGAGCAGTTCTTC. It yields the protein CASSPSGTNEQFF.

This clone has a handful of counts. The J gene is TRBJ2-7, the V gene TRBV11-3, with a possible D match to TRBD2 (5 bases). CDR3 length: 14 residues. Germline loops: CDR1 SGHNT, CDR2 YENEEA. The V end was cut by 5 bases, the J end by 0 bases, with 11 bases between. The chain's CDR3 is CASSAEGNSYEQYF. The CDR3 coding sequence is TGTGCCAGCAGCGCTGAGGGTAACTCCTACGAGCAGTACTTC.

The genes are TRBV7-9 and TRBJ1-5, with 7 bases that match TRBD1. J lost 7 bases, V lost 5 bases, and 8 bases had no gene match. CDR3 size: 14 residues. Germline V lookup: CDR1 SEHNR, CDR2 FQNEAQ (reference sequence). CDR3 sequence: CASSVGQAQQPQHF. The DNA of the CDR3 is TGTGCCAGCAGCGTAGGACAGGCACAACAGCCCCAGCATTTT.

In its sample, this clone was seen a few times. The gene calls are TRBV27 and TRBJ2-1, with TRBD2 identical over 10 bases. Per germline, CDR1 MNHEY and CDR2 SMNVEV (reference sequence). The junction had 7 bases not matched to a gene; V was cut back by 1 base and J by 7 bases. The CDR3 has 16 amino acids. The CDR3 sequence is CASSLFSGRSGNEQFF. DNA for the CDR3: TGTGCCAGCAGTTTATTTAGCGGGAGGAGTGGAAATGAGCAGTTCTTC.

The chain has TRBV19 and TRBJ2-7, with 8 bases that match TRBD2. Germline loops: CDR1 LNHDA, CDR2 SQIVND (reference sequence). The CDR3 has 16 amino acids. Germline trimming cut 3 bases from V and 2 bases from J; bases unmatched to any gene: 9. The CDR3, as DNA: TGTGCCAGTAGTATTGGGAGCGGGAGTTTTCCCTACGAGCAGTACTTC. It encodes CASSIGSGSFPYEQYF.

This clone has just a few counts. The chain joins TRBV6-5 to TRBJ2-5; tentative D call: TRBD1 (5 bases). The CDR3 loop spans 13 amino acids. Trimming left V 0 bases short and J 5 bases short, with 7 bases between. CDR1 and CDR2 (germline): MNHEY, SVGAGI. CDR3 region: CASSYSKGETQYF. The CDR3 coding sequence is TGTGCCAGCAGTTACTCGAAGGGGGAGACCCAGTACTTC.

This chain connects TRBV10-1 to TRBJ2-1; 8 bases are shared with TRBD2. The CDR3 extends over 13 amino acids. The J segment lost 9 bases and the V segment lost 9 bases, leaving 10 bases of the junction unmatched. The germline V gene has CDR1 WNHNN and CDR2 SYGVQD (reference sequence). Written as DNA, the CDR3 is TGCGCCAGTGGACTAGCTATCGGTGGTGAGCAGTTCTTC. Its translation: CASGLAIGGEQFF.

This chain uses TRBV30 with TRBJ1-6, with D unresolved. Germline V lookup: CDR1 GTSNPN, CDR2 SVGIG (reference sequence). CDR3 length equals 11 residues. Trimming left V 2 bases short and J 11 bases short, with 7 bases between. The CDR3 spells CAWSLGAPLHF. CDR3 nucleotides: TGTGCCTGGAGTTTGGGAGCACCCCTCCACTTT.

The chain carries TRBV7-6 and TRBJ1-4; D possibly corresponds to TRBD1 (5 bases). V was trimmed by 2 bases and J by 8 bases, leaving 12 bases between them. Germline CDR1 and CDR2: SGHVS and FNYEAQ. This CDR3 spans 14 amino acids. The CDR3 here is CASSLRGGEEKLFF. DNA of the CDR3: TGTGCCAGCAGCTTACGGGGAGGGGAAGAAAAACTGTTTTTT.

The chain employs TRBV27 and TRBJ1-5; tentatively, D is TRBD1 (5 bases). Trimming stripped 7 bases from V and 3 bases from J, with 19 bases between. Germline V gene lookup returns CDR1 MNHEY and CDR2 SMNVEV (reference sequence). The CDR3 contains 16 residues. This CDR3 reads CASTPIGGVFNQPQHF. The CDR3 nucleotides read TGTGCCAGCACCCCCATAGGAGGGGTTTTCAATCAGCCCCAGCATTTT.

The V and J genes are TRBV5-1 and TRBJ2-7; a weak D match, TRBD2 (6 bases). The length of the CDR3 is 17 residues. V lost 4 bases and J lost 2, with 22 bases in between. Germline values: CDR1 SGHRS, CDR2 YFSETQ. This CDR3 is CASSAGPGLGTTYEQYF. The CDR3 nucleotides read TGCGCCAGCAGCGCGGGACCGGGCCTGGGGACCACCTACGAGCAGTACTTC. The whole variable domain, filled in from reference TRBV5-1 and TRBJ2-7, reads KAGVTQTPRYLIKTRGQQVTLSCSPISGHRSVSWYQQTPGQGLQFLFEYFSETQRNKGNFPGRFSGRQFSNSRSEMNVSTLELGDSALYLCASSAGPGLGTTYEQYFGPGTRLTVT.